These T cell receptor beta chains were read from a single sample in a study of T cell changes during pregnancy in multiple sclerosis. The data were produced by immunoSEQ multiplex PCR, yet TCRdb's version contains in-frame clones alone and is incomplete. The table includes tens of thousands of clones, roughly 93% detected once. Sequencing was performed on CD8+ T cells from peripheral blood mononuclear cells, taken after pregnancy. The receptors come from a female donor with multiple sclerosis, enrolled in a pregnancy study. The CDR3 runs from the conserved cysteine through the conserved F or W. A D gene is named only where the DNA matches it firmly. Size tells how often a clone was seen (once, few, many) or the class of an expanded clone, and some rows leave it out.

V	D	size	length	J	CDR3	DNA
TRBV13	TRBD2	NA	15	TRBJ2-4	CAIRLAGGAKNIQYF	TGTGCCATACGACTAGCGGGAGGGGCCAAAAACATTCAGTACTTC
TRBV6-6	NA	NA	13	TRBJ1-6	CASSMAGNSPLHF	TGTGCCAGCAGTATGGCAGGGAATTCACCCCTCCACTTT
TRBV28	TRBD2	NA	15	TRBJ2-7	CASSFGPSGAYEQYF	TGTGCCAGCAGTTTCGGGCCTAGCGGGGCCTACGAGCAGTACTTC
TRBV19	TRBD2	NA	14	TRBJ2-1	CASSLREAYNEQFF	TGTGCCAGTAGTCTGCGGGAGGCCTACAATGAGCAGTTCTTC
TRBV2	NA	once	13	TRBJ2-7	CASSEGLTYEQYF	TGTGCCAGCAGTGAAGGGCTGACCTACGAGCAGTACTTC
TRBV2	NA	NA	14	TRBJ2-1	CASSEQPGRNEQFF	TGTGCCAGCAGTGAACAACCAGGAAGGAATGAGCAGTTCTTC
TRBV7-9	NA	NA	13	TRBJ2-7	CASSPGQNYEQYF	TGTGCCAGCAGCCCAGGACAGAACTACGAGCAGTACTTC
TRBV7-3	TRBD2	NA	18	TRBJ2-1	CASPSEGLAGGLWFEQFF	TGTGCCAGCCCGAGCGAGGGACTAGCGGGGGGGCTGTGGTTTGAGCAGTTCTTC
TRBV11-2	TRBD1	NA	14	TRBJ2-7	CASSLRRQGTEQYF	TGTGCCAGCAGCTTAAGGCGACAGGGAACCGAGCAGTACTTC
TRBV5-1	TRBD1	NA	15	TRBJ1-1	CASSPPGQGNTEAFF	TGCGCCAGCAGCCCTCCTGGACAGGGGAACACTGAAGCTTTCTTT
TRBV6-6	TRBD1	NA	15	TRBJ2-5	CASAGTGGSGETQYF	TGTGCAAGCGCGGGGACAGGGGGCTCGGGAGAGACCCAGTACTTC
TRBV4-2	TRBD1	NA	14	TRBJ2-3	CASSPGTDTDTQYF	TGTGCCAGCAGCCCGGGGACAGACACAGATACGCAGTATTTT
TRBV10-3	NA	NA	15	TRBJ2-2	CAISESTTNTGELFF	TGTGCCATCAGTGAGTCTACAACCAACACCGGGGAGCTGTTTTTT